The 13 T cell receptor beta chains in this list originate from one sample, sequenced in a study of blood T cell repertoires in COVID-19. This table comes from immunoSEQ multiplex PCR, and its TCRdb copy is limited to in-frame clones, with some not included. The sample has 100,000 to 150,000 clones; more than 85% are singletons. Sequencing input: peripheral blood. The source of these receptors is a man aged 45 to 65 with COVID-19, enrolled during active disease.

This clone was seen a handful of times. The genes are TRBV14 and TRBJ1-1; no clear D gene. V was cut by 4 bases and J by 0 bases, with 12 bases left in between. The germline CDR1 and CDR2 sequences are SGHDN and FVKESK. This CDR3 has 15 amino acids. DNA for the CDR3: TGTGCCAGCAGCCTGAGTCAGCGGGTGAACACTGAAGCTTTCTTT. Its translation is CASSLSQRVNTEAFF.

The chain employs TRBV2 and TRBJ2-7; no reliable D call. Looked up from germline, CDR1 is SNHLY and CDR2 is FYNNEI. The CDR3 consists of 13 residues. V gave up 1 base and J gave up 1 base, with 5 bases separating them. The CDR3 loop reads CASSEGQSYEQYV. CDR3 nucleotides: TGTGCCAGCAGTGAAGGACAATCCTACGAGCAGTACGTC.

This chain uses TRBV9 with TRBJ2-2; a possible D gene is TRBD1 (5 bases). V shed 4 bases and J shed 5 bases, with 9 bases lying between them. This CDR3 has 13 residues. CDR1 is SGDLS, CDR2 YYNGEE, per germline. The CDR3: CASSRQLTGELFF. CDR3 nucleotides: TGTGCCAGCAGCAGACAGCTTACCGGGGAGCTGTTTTTT.

The chain combines TRBV30 with TRBJ1-4; TRBD1 agrees at 7 bases. V shed 0 bases, J shed 8 bases, and the junction held 9 bases outside the gene matches. The CDR3 sequence is 15 residues long. Per the germline V gene, CDR1 is GTSNPN and CDR2 is SVGIG (reference sequence). The CDR3 spells CAWSVRGAGGEKLFF. The CDR3 bases are TGTGCCTGGAGTGTACGAGGAGCAGGGGGGGAAAAACTGTTTTTT.

V is TRBV7-9 and J is TRBJ2-1; a possible D gene is TRBD2 (6 bases). CDR1 SEHNR and CDR2 FQNEAQ come from the germline V gene (reference sequence). The CDR3 totals 15 residues. V lost 2 bases, J lost 5 bases, and 13 bases lay in between. The CDR3 loop is CASSLFVGGDNEQFF. CDR3 DNA: TGTGCCAGCAGCTTATTTGTTGGAGGGGACAATGAGCAGTTCTTC.

This chain connects TRBV6-5 to TRBJ2-4, with D hard to call. The V end was cut by 4 bases, the J end by 3 bases, with 4 bases between. There are 12 residues in the CDR3. Germline loops: CDR1 MNHEY, CDR2 SVGAGI. CDR3 region: CASSSGKNIQYF. DNA of the CDR3: TGTGCCAGCAGTTCGGGCAAAAACATTCAGTACTTC.

The J gene is TRBJ2-3, the V gene TRBV7-6, with a tentative D call TRBD2 (6 bases). Germline lookup yields CDR1 SGHVS and CDR2 FNYEAQ. V was shortened by 4 bases and J by 0 bases, with 11 bases between the two germline ends. The CDR3 length is 15 residues. The CDR3 DNA reads TGTGCCAGCAGCTCGGGACTGGGGAGCACAGATACGCAGTATTTT. It is translated as CASSSGLGSTDTQYF.

This clone was seen once. This chain links TRBV4-1 with TRBJ2-2, with 8 bases lining up with TRBD1. The V and J ends lost 4 bases and 0 bases, in that order; junction bases with no gene match: 4. The germline gives CDR1 MGHRA, CDR2 YSYEKL. This CDR3 is 16 amino acids long. CDR3 sequence reads: CASSLRQGPNTGELFF. The CDR3 nucleotides are TGCGCCAGCAGCCTCCGACAGGGGCCGAACACCGGGGAGCTGTTTTTT.

V and J are TRBV5-6 and TRBJ2-6; a possible D gene is TRBD2 (6 bases). The CDR3 consists of 19 residues. Per the germline V gene, CDR1 is SGHDT and CDR2 is YYEEEE. Trimming removed 0 bases at V and 2 bases at J, with 18 bases between. CDR3 in DNA: TGTGCCAGCAGCTTGGATTTACGTGGAGGGCCCACTGGGGCCAACGTCCTGACTTTC. It encodes CASSLDLRGGPTGANVLTF.

This clone showed up just once. This chain joins TRBV4-3 and TRBJ2-2, with 9 bases identical to TRBD2. The germline V gene has CDR1 LGHNA and CDR2 YSLEER. CDR3 length equals 17 residues. V shed 1 base and J 0 bases; nucleotides not matched to a gene: 3. The CDR3 nucleotides read TGCGCCAGCAGCCAAGGGCTAGCGGGATCGAACACCGGGGAGCTGTTTTTT. Amino acid sequence: CASSQGLAGSNTGELFF.

CDR3 sequence reads: CATSLTSGRDEQFF. CDR3 in DNA: TGTGCCACCTCCCTGACTAGCGGGAGGGATGAGCAGTTCTTC. The rearrangement joins TRBV28 to TRBJ2-1; TRBD2 agrees at 14 bases. V lost 10 bases and J lost 8; bases outside the gene matches: 7. This CDR3 comprises 14 residues. Germline-derived CDR1 and CDR2 are MDHEN and SYDVKM.

The chain combines TRBV7-3 with TRBJ2-3; maybe TRBD2 (6 bases). Germline assignment: CDR1 SGHTA and CDR2 FQGTGA. The CDR3 is 17 residues long. With 4 bases removed from V and 6 bases from J, the gap between germline ends came to 23 bases. The CDR3 loop reads CASSSGLSSAKGDTQYF. Here the CDR3 DNA reads TGTGCCAGCAGCTCAGGTCTGTCTAGCGCTAAAGGGGATACGCAGTATTTT.

The chain has TRBV6-1 and TRBJ1-2, with a tentative D call TRBD1 (5 bases). CDR3 length: 15 amino acids. CDR1 and CDR2 (germline): MNHNS, SASEGT. V was trimmed by 2 bases and J by 4 bases, leaving 14 bases between them. CDR3 sequence reads: CASSEQEGRTYGYTF. The CDR3 region has the DNA TGTGCCAGCAGTGAACAGGAGGGACGGACCTATGGCTACACCTTC.